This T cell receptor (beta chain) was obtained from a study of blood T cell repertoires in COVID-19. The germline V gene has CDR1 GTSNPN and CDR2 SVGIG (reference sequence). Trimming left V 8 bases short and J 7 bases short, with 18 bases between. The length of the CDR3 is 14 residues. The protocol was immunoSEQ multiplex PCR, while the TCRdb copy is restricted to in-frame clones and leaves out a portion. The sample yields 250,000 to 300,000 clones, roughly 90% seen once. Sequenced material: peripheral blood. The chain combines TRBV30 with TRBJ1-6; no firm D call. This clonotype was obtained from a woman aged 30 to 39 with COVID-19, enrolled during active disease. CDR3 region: CAVASAGWNSPLHF. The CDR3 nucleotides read TGTGCCGTTGCTTCGGCAGGCTGGAATTCACCCCTCCACTTT.